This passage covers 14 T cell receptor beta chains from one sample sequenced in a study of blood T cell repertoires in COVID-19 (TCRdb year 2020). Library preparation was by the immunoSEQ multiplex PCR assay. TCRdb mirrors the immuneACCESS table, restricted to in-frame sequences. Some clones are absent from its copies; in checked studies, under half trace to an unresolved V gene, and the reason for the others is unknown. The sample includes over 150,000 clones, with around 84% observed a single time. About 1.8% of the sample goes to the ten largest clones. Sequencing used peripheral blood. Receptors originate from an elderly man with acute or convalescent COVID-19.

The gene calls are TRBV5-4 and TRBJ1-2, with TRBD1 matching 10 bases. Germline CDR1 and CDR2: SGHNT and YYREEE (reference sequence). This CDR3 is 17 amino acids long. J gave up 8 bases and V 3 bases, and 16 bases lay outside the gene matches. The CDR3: CASSSPGQGFNRGGYTF. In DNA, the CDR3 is TGTGCCAGCAGCTCGCCGGGACAGGGGTTCAACCGGGGAGGCTACACCTTC.

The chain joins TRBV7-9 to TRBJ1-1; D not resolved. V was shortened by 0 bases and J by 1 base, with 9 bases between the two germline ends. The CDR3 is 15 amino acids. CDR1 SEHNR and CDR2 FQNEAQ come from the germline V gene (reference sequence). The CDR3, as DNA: TGTGCCAGCAGCTTAGCGCTTCAGAAGAACACTGAAGCTTTCTTT. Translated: CASSLALQKNTEAFF.

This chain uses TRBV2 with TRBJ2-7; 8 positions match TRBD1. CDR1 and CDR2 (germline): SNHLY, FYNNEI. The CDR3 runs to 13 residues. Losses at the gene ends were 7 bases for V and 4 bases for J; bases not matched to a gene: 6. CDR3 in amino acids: CASKKDREYEQYV. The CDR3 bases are TGTGCCAGCAAGAAGGACAGGGAGTACGAGCAGTACGTC.

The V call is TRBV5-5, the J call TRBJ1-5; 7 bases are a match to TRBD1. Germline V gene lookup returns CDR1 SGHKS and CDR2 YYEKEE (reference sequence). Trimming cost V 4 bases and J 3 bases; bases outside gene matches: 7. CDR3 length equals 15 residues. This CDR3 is CASSPRGDNNQPQHF. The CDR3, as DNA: TGTGCCAGCAGCCCCAGGGGGGATAACAATCAGCCCCAGCATTTT.

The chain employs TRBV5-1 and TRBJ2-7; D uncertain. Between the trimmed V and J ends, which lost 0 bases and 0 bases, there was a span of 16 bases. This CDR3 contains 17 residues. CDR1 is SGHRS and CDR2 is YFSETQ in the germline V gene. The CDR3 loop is CASSLVSGSVSSYEQYF. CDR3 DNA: TGCGCCAGCAGCTTGGTTTCCGGGTCTGTCTCCTCCTACGAGCAGTACTTC.

The CDR3 bases are TGTGCCAGCAGTGCTACAGTTAGCAATCAGCCCCAGCATTTT. Amino acids: CASSATVSNQPQHF. V and J are TRBV7-8 and TRBJ1-5; D unresolved. Germline lookup yields CDR1 SGHVS and CDR2 FQNEAQ. Trimming took 6 bases from V and 0 from J, leaving 9 bases between them. This CDR3 comprises 14 residues.

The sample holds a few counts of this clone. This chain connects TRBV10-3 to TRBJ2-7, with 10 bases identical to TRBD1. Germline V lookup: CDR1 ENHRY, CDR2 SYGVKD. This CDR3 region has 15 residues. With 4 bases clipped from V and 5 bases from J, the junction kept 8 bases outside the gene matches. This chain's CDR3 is CAISGPGQGNHEQYF. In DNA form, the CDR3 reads TGTGCCATCAGTGGGCCGGGACAGGGGAACCACGAGCAGTACTTC.

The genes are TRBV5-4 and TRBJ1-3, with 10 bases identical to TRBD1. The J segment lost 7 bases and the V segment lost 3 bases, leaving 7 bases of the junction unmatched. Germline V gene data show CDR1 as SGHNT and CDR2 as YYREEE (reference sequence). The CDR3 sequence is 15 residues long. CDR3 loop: CASSSPGQGINTIYF. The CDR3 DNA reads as TGTGCCAGCAGCTCGCCGGGACAGGGGATCAACACCATATATTTT.

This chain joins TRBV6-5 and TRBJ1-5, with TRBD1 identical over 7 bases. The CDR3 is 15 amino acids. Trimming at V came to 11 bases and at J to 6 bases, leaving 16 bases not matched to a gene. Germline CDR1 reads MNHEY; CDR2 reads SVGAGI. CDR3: CAATKEAGGRQPQHF. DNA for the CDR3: TGTGCCGCAACGAAAGAGGCAGGGGGACGTCAGCCCCAGCATTTT.

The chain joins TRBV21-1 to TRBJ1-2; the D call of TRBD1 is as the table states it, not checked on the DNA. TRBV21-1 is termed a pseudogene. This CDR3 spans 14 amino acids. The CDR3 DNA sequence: TGTGCCAGCAGCGTGGGGACACCTCCTTATGGCTACACCTTC. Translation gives CASSVGTPPYGYTF.

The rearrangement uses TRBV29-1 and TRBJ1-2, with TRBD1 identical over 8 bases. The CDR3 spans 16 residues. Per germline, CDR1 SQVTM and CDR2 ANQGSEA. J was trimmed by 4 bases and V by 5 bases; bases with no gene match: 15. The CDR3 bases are TGCAGCGTTCTTACTTACGGACAGGGCACTCTCTATGGCTACACCTTC. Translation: CSVLTYGQGTLYGYTF. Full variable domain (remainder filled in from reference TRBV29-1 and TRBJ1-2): SAVISQKPSRDICQRGTSLTIQCQVDSQVTMMFWYRQQPGQSLTLIATANQGSEATYESGFVIDKFPISRPNLTFSTLTVSNMSPEDSSIYLCSVLTYGQGTLYGYTFGSGTRLTVV.

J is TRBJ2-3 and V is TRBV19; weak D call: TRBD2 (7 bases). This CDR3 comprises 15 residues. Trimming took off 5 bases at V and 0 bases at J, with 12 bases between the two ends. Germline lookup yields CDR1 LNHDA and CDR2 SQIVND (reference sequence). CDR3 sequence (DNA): TGTGCCAGTAGTCAGGCGGGGGCTAGCACAGATACGCAGTATTTT. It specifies CASSQAGASTDTQYF.

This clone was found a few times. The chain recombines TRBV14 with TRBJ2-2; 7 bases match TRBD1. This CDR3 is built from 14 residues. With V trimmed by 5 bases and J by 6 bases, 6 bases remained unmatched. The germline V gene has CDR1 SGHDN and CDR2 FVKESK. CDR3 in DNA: TGTGCCAGCAGCGAATACAGGGGCCCCGGGGAGCTGTTTTTT. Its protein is CASSEYRGPGELFF.

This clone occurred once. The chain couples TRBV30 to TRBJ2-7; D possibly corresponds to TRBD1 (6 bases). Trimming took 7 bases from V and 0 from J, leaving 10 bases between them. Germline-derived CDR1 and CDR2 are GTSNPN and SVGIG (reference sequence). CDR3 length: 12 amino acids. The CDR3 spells CASQTGSYEQYF. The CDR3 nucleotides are TGTGCCTCTCAGACAGGCTCCTACGAGCAGTACTTC.